This T cell receptor (beta chain) was sequenced for a study of cytomegalovirus exposure and HLA in healthy donors. The V end was cut by 3 bases, the J end by 0 bases, with 14 bases between. The germline V gene has CDR1 SGHNT and CDR2 YYREEE (reference sequence). The CDR3 has 16 amino acids. 13 Jbeta primers and 60 Vbeta primers were used for the PCR. TCRdb's table, derived via immunoSEQ multiplex PCR, lists solely in-frame clones and lacks some. The sample holds over 85,000 clones; about two thirds are singletons and the top ten take around 1.3%. Whole-study results and caveats: A later analysis linked a missense variant in DCLRE1C to the trimming of TCR beta V and J genes. A highly shared variant cluster was judged a likely technical artifact. Among TCR beta chains, those listed as cytomegalovirus-associated numbered around 160.

This clone showed up just a few times. As yet, its antigen is unknown. The chain combines TRBV5-4 with TRBJ2-3; D remains ambiguous. The sample taken for sequencing was PBMCs. This TCR came from a female donor in good health and CMV-seronegative. CDR3 sequence (DNA): TGTGCCAGCAGCTCCCGCGGTGGCGCTAGCACAGATACGCAGTATTTT. Its translation is CASSSRGGASTDTQYF.